Detailed here is one TCR beta chain. Antigen unknown. The junction shows a germline mismatch at one end, possibly a read error. CDR3 length: 15 residues. In germline, CDR1 is SEHNR, CDR2 FQNEAQ (reference sequence). These data belong to a study of cytomegalovirus exposure and HLA in healthy donors. At the level of the study: Ancestry clustering placed more than 80% of a few hundred genotyped donors in the Caucasian-associated cluster.

Both 60 Vbeta primers and 13 Jbeta primers went into the PCR. Clones were sequenced by immunoSEQ multiplex PCR, and TCRdb holds only the in-frame ones, with some missing. The sample yields some 100,000 clones, less than 80% seen once. Study-level findings and limits: The likely explanation for a cluster of highly shared sequence variants was sequencing artifact. Across donors, sequencing depth was assumed by presence/absence analyses to be roughly uniform. The study labeled fewer than 200 TCR beta chains cytomegalovirus-associated.

The sequenced sample was PBMCs. The clonotype originates from a man in his forties in good health and CMV-seronegative. The chain couples TRBV7-9 to TRBJ2-1; 10 nucleotides align to TRBD2. The CDR3 protein is CSSSLLLAGDNEQFF. The CDR3 bases are TGTTCCAGCAGCTTATTGCTAGCGGGGGACAATGAGCAGTTCTTC.